Each of the 28 T cell receptor beta chains below was sequenced from the same sample in a study of blood T cell repertoires in COVID-19. Method: immunoSEQ multiplex PCR; TCRdb's copy keeps in-frame clones and lacks some. The data contain roughly 130,000 clones, more than 60% of them singletons. Sequencing was carried out using peripheral blood. Receptors were obtained from a man aged 50 to 60 with acute or convalescent COVID-19.

V usage is TRBV10-3 and J usage is TRBJ1-2; D call uncertain. The CDR3 covers 12 residues. In germline, CDR1 is ENHRY, CDR2 SYGVKD. Trimming left V 4 bases short and J 2 bases short, with 5 bases between. This CDR3 is CAISAGNYGYTF. CDR3 DNA: TGTGCCATCAGTGCCGGGAACTATGGCTACACCTTC.

The CDR3 region has the DNA TGCGCCAGCACCCAAGGGGGGAACACTGAAGCTTTCTTT. Its protein is CASTQGGNTEAFF. J is TRBJ1-1 and V is TRBV5-1; a weak D match, TRBD1 (6 bases). CDR3 length equals 13 residues. From germline, CDR1 is SGHRS and CDR2 YFSETQ. The V gene lost 6 bases and the J gene lost 1 base, with 10 bases spanning the gap.

The rearrangement links TRBV10-2 to TRBJ1-2, with 11 bases lining up with TRBD1. There are 16 residues in the CDR3. The V gene end was trimmed by 6 bases and the J gene end by 0 bases; junction bases not matched to a gene: 6. CDR1 WSHSY and CDR2 SAAADI come from the germline V gene. CDR3 sequence: CASREGQGESNYGYTF. In DNA, the CDR3 is TGCGCCAGCAGGGAGGGACAGGGGGAGTCTAACTATGGCTACACCTTC.

The V gene is TRBV7-8, the J gene TRBJ1-5; D perhaps matches TRBD1 (5 bases). Looked up from germline, CDR1 is SGHVS and CDR2 is FQNEAQ. The V end was cut by 4 bases, the J end by 5 bases, with 12 bases between. The length of the CDR3 is 14 residues. The CDR3: CASSSGDFDQPQHF. The CDR3 DNA sequence: TGTGCCAGCAGCTCGGGGGATTTCGATCAGCCCCAGCATTTT.

The V call is TRBV19, the J call TRBJ2-5, with a tentative D call TRBD1 (6 bases). Germline CDR1 is LNHDA and CDR2 is SQIVND (reference sequence). CDR3 length equals 13 residues. Trimming pared 5 bases from V and 5 bases from J, leaving 12 bases between. CDR3 residues: CASSPRQGETQYF. The DNA of the CDR3 is TGTGCCAGTAGTCCCAGGCAGGGGGAGACCCAGTACTTC.

The rearrangement links TRBV30 to TRBJ2-7, with TRBD2 identical over 9 bases. Per the germline V gene, CDR1 is GTSNPN and CDR2 is SVGIG (reference sequence). V dropped 2 bases and J dropped 4; count of bases not matched to a gene: 9. The CDR3 spans 15 residues. CDR3 coding DNA: TGTGCCTGGAGTTTAGCGGGGGCCCAAGTATACGAGCAGTACTTC. This codes for CAWSLAGAQVYEQYF.

The chain recombines TRBV3-1 (or the pseudogene TRBV3-2) with TRBJ2-1; 9 nucleotides match TRBD2. V lost 1 base to trimming and J lost 15 bases; unmatched junction nucleotides: 13. This CDR3 has 15 amino acids. Looked up from germline, CDR1 is LGHDT and CDR2 is YNNKEL (reference sequence). Written as DNA, the CDR3 is TGTGCCAGCAGCCAAGGAGATAGCGGGAGAACCCCCCCGTTCTTC. Its protein product is CASSQGDSGRTPPFF.

The rearrangement links TRBV2 to TRBJ2-1; TRBD1 matches 8 bases. The germline CDR1 and CDR2 sequences are SNHLY and FYNNEI. CDR3 length: 13 amino acids. The trim removed 4 bases at V and 7 bases at J, leaving 3 bases unmatched. The DNA of the CDR3 is TGTGCCAGCAGTGTGGACAGGGATAATGAGCAGTTCTTC. Translated, it gives CASSVDRDNEQFF.

The chain combines TRBV5-1 with TRBJ2-5, with D possibly matching TRBD1 (7 bases). V lost 0 bases and J lost 3, with 18 bases in between. The CDR3 has 17 amino acids. Germline V gene data show CDR1 as SGHRS and CDR2 as YFSETQ. CDR3 amino acids: CASSLETGTVRKETQYF. For the CDR3, the DNA is TGCGCCAGCAGCTTGGAGACAGGGACTGTGAGGAAAGAGACCCAGTACTTC.

V gene TRBV5-1 combines with J gene TRBJ2-2; TRBD2 is a possible D gene (5 bases). CDR1 is SGHRS, CDR2 YFSETQ, per germline. The CDR3 totals 14 residues. Trimming pared 0 bases from V and 6 bases from J, leaving 9 bases between. CDR3 protein: CASSLGREAGELFF. Written as DNA, the CDR3 is TGCGCCAGCAGCTTGGGCCGGGAAGCCGGGGAGCTGTTTTTT.

This clone came up a few times. This chain connects TRBV6-5 to TRBJ2-1; tentative D call: TRBD2 (5 bases). This CDR3 is 14 amino acids long. The V gene lost 2 bases and the J gene lost 8 bases, with 13 bases spanning the gap. Germline assignment: CDR1 MNHEY and CDR2 SVGAGI. The DNA for the CDR3 is TGTGCCAGCAGTTACACTGGAGGAATTGATGAGCAGTTCTTC. Encoded protein: CASSYTGGIDEQFF.

This rearrangement joins TRBV15 to TRBJ2-1; a weak D match, TRBD1 (6 bases). The CDR3 is made up of 15 amino acids. V was cut by 0 bases and J by 4 bases, with 10 bases left in between. Germline-derived CDR1 and CDR2 are LNHNV and YYDKDF (reference sequence). CDR3 nucleotide sequence: TGTGCCACCAGCAGAGATAGTACAGGGTACAATGAGCAGTTCTTC. Protein sequence: CATSRDSTGYNEQFF. The full variable domain, rest sourced from reference TRBV15 and TRBJ2-1, is DAMVIQNPRYQVTQFGKPVTLSCSQTLNHNVMYWYQQKSSQAPKLLFHYYDKDFNNEADTPDNFQSRRPNTSFCFLDIRSPGLGDTAMYLCATSRDSTGYNEQFFGPGTRLTVL.

This sequence joins TRBV7-3 and TRBJ2-6, with D uncertain. The CDR3 contains 13 residues. Trimming took 7 bases from V and 4 from J, leaving 8 bases between them. CDR1 and CDR2 from the germline V gene are SGHTA and FQGTGA. The CDR3 loop is CASNEAGANVLTF. As DNA, the CDR3 is TGTGCCAGCAACGAAGCCGGGGCCAACGTCCTGACTTTC.

The rearrangement joins TRBV11-2 to TRBJ2-1; D ambiguous. The germline V and J ends were trimmed by 4 bases and 7 bases, with 14 bases remaining between them. Per the germline V gene, CDR1 is SGHAT and CDR2 is FQNNGV. The CDR3 runs 14 residues. CDR3 protein: CASSSPMAHNEQFF. The CDR3, as DNA: TGTGCCAGCAGCTCACCGATGGCCCATAATGAGCAGTTCTTC.

This clone showed up just once. This sequence joins TRBV30 and TRBJ1-1; TRBD1 matches 7 bases. Germline CDR1 and CDR2: GTSNPN and SVGIG (reference sequence). The CDR3 extends over 14 amino acids. Trimming cost V 3 bases and J 7 bases; bases outside gene matches: 11. CDR3 sequence reads: CAWSLGTAQDEAFF. The CDR3 region has the DNA TGTGCCTGGAGCCTCGGGACAGCTCAGGATGAAGCTTTCTTT.

This clone was counted many times. The V and J genes are TRBV9 and TRBJ2-2; possibly TRBD1 for D (7 bases). Germline CDR1 reads SGDLS; CDR2 reads YYNGEE. This CDR3 is built from 15 residues. V was pared by 0 bases and J by 3 bases, with 9 bases between. DNA for the CDR3: TGTGCCAGCAGCGTAGCAGGGGGGTACACCGGGGAGCTGTTTTTT. This translates into CASSVAGGYTGELFF.

The rearrangement links TRBV18 to TRBJ1-4; TRBD1 agrees at 7 bases. Unmatched junction bases numbered 4, after V lost 2 bases and J lost 7 bases. The CDR3 consists of 14 residues. Germline loops: CDR1 KGHSH, CDR2 LQKENI. DNA for the CDR3: TGTGCCAGCTCACCATACAGGGGAGGTGAAAAACTGTTTTTT. It codes for CASSPYRGGEKLFF.

This clone was detected only a few times. The chain couples TRBV19 to TRBJ1-3; D is possibly TRBD1 (5 bases). This CDR3 is 15 amino acids long. The germline V gene encodes CDR1 LNHDA and CDR2 SQIVND (reference sequence). V was clipped by 2 bases and J by 4 bases, with 12 bases between them. The CDR3 DNA follows: TGTGCCAGTAGTATACCCCCAGGGCTCGGAAACACCATATATTTT. Its protein is CASSIPPGLGNTIYF.

In its sample, this clone ranks as medium-sized. The chain employs TRBV29-1 and TRBJ1-1, with 8 bases aligning to TRBD1. CDR3 size: 15 residues. Germline loops: CDR1 SQVTM, CDR2 ANQGSEA. V was clipped by 6 bases and J by 2 bases; unmatched bases: 11. In DNA, the CDR3 is TGCAGCGTAGGTTACCTCAGGGGGCCCAACACTGAAGCTTTCTTT. It is translated as CSVGYLRGPNTEAFF.

The J gene is TRBJ1-2, the V gene TRBV5-6; D perhaps matches TRBD1 (6 bases). This CDR3 has 15 amino acids. In germline, CDR1 is SGHDT, CDR2 YYEEEE. Trimming removed 5 bases from V and 2 bases from J, with 16 bases in between. CDR3 amino acids: CASRLRAGVNYGYTF. DNA for the CDR3: TGTGCCAGCAGACTTAGAGCAGGGGTAAACTATGGCTACACCTTC.

The V call is TRBV5-1, the J call TRBJ2-3, with 9 bases fitting TRBD2. Germline assignment: CDR1 SGHRS and CDR2 YFSETQ. V was clipped by 0 bases and J by 5 bases; unmatched bases: 4. The CDR3 has 15 amino acids. CDR3 amino acids: CASSLVIAGVDTQYF. CDR3 in DNA: TGCGCCAGCAGCTTGGTTATAGCGGGAGTAGATACGCAGTATTTT.

This chain connects TRBV5-1 to TRBJ1-1, with a weak D call TRBD1 (6 bases). Trimming removed 0 bases from V and 5 bases from J, with 11 bases in between. The CDR3 consists of 14 residues. CDR1 and CDR2 (germline): SGHRS, YFSETQ. This chain's CDR3 is CASSLAGAGTEAFF. The CDR3 coding sequence is TGCGCCAGCAGCTTGGCAGGGGCAGGGACTGAAGCTTTCTTT.

The gene calls are TRBV27 and TRBJ2-2; D remains ambiguous. The V end was cut by 6 bases, the J end by 0 bases, with 14 bases between. This CDR3 is 16 amino acids long. Germline assignment: CDR1 MNHEY and CDR2 SMNVEV (reference sequence). Here the CDR3 DNA reads TGTGCCAGCAGCCTCTTCCCCCCGGCGAACACCGGGGAGCTGTTTTTT. It translates to CASSLFPPANTGELFF.

This clone occurred a few times. This sequence joins TRBV28 and TRBJ2-7; 8 nucleotides align to TRBD2. This CDR3 spans 15 amino acids. V was clipped by 2 bases and J by 1 base; unmatched bases: 4. Germline V lookup: CDR1 MDHEN, CDR2 SYDVKM. The CDR3 spells CASSLQRGISYEQYF. CDR3 sequence (DNA): TGTGCCAGCAGTTTACAGCGGGGGATATCCTACGAGCAGTACTTC.

The chain uses TRBV10-1 and TRBJ2-2, with TRBD1 matching over 7 bases. The ends lost 5 bases at V and 3 bases at J; junction bases unmatched: 3. The CDR3 contains 14 residues. The germline V gene encodes CDR1 WNHNN and CDR2 SYGVQD (reference sequence). Written as DNA, the CDR3 is TGCGCCAGCAGTCGTGACAGGGACACCGGGGAGCTGTTTTTT. Encoded protein: CASSRDRDTGELFF.

This chain links TRBV4-1 with TRBJ2-2; 7 positions match TRBD2. Germline CDR1 reads MGHRA; CDR2 reads YSYEKL. This CDR3 region has 15 residues. J gave up 1 base and V 6 bases, and 5 bases lay outside the gene matches. CDR3 region: CASSHPGGNTGELFF. In nucleotides, the CDR3 is TGCGCCAGCAGTCACCCGGGGGGGAACACCGGGGAGCTGTTTTTT.

J is TRBJ2-5 and V is TRBV24-1, with 7 bases identical to TRBD1. Trimming removed 5 bases from V and 3 bases from J; junction bases left unmatched: 8. The CDR3 totals 15 residues. Germline values: CDR1 KGHDR, CDR2 SFDVKD. CDR3 region: CATSALLGTEETQYF. The DNA for the CDR3 is TGTGCCACCAGTGCCCTGCTTGGGACAGAAGAGACCCAGTACTTC.

The chain has TRBV3-1 (or the pseudogene TRBV3-2) and TRBJ1-1; D gene uncertain. CDR3 size: 13 residues. Between the trimmed V and J ends, which lost 1 base and 7 bases, there was a span of 10 bases. Germline values: CDR1 LGHDT, CDR2 YNNKEL (reference sequence). CDR3 amino acids: CASSQVSGYEAFF. The CDR3 DNA sequence: TGTGCCAGCAGCCAAGTGAGCGGGTATGAAGCTTTCTTT.